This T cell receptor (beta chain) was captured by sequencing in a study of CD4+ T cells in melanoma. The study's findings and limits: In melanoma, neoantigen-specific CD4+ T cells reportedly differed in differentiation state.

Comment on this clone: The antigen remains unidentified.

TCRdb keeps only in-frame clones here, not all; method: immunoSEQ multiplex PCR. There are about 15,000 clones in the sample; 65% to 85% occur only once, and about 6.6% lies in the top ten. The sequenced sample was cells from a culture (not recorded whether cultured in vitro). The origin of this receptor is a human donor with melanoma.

CDR3 sequence (DNA): TGTGCCAGCAGCCGGTCGAGAAACCGGGGACAGGGGGGGGATACGCAGTATTTT. Protein sequence: CASSRSRNRGQGGDTQYF. The rearrangement links TRBV5-4 to TRBJ2-3; 11 bases match TRBD1. The germline V gene has CDR1 SGHNT and CDR2 YYREEE (reference sequence). Trimming cost V 4 bases and J 6 bases; bases outside gene matches: 16. The CDR3 spans 18 residues.